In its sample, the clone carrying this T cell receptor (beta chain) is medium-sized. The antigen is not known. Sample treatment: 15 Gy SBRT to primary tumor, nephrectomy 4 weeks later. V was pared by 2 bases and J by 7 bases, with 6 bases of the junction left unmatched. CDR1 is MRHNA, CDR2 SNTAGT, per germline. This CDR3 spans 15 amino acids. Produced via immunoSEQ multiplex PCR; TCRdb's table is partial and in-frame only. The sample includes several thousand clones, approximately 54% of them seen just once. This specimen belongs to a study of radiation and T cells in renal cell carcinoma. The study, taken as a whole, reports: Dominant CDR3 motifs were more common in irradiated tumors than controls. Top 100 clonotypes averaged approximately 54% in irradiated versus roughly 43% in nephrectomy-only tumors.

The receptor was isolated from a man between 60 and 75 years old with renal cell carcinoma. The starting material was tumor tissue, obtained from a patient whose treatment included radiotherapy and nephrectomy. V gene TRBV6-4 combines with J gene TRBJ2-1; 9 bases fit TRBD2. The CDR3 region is CASSDGAGGPNEQFF. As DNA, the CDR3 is TGTGCCAGCAGTGACGGGGCGGGAGGGCCGAATGAGCAGTTCTTC.